This T cell receptor (beta chain) was identified during a study of CD8+CD57+ T cells in acquired aplastic anemia (dated by TCRdb to between 2018 and 2020). Regarding the research as a whole: On average, sorted CD4+ and CD8+ cells yielded around 3.4 ug of extracted DNA, with a range of about 0.18 to 30 ug. Overall results and qualifications from the work: Fewer than 30 CD8+ CDR3 sequences were found in both patients and controls but appeared to be highly expressed in patients and within the immunodominant clones of the patients. Patients and healthy controls showed no significant difference in CD8+ Simpson's diversity (P=0.060).

TCR repertoires of sorted CD4+ and CD8+ blood T cells from severe aplastic anemia patients and healthy subjects were deep-sequenced in the study. Ficoll-Paque density gradient centrifugation was used to isolate peripheral blood mononuclear cells. Before DNA extraction, CD4+ and CD8+ T cells were sorted by FACS or by magnetic beads. Genomic DNA was used as template for profiling of TCR beta VDJ combinations and CDR3 sequences. An Illumina HiSeq 2000 was the platform used for TCR repertoire sequencing. The paper's processing steps were these. Repertoire assessment relied on Simpson's diversity index, CDR3 size and DJ length profiles, and TRBV/TRBJ rearrangement plots. The immunodominant clone was defined as the most abundant DNA sequence in deep sequencing data. CDR3 amino acid sequences were screened for sharing across subjects and compared with published repertoires and the VDJdb database. TCRdb reanalyzed the raw reads on its own, using fastp at Q25 for trimming and MiXCR for clone calling, and kept in-frame beta chains. Rows with one shared CDR3 protein collapse into an entry with the most common genes and DNA. What appears here as the V and J calls and clone size reflects TCRdb's work, not the paper's. For this sample there are about 190,000 distinct CDR3 sequences; over 60% appear just once. Together, the top ten hold 46% of the sample.

The germline V gene (reference sequence) sets CDR1 to LNHDA and CDR2 to SQIVND. The CDR3 measures 15 amino acids from cysteine to phenylalanine. Only the CDR3 DNA is retained, 45 bases long and in frame from the first base. Trimming removed 4 bases from V and 0 bases from J; the gene matches leave 5 bases unexplained. This clonotype has more than one count but fewer than ten. The target of this receptor is not known. It has no much larger one-base neighbor in the sample; base qualities were not kept. The receptor chain draws on TRBV19 and TRBJ1-2, and TRBD1 aligns with 7 junction nucleotides. The sequenced sample was sorted CD4+, CD8+, or CD8+CD57+ T cells (not recorded which) from PBMCs. The clonotype comes from a human donor with severe aplastic anemia or a healthy control (not recorded which). The CDR3: CASSRNRGANYGYTF. The base sequence is TGTGCCAGTAGTAGAAACAGGGGTGCTAACTATGGCTACACCTTC.